This T cell receptor (beta chain) came from a study of T-cell memory formation after mild COVID-19. Whole-study context: TCR clustering was largely donor specific.

Regarding the study as a whole: The second-wave clones peaking on day 37 were not confirmed as SARS-CoV-2-specific. Mainly CM and EM harbored the contracting CD4+ clones; mainly EMRA harbored the CD8+ ones. That cross-reactive memory joined was suggested by some responding clones appearing in pre-infection memory.

About this clonotype itself: No antigen is known for it. A clone one base away is much larger, so this may be a read error.

V was pared by 1 base and J by 3 bases, with 3 bases of the junction left unmatched. The CDR3 loop spans 15 amino acids. CDR1 and CDR2 (germline): SGHTA, FQGNSA. One entry per CDR3 protein, called by TCRdb with MiXCR from the 5' RACE reads. The sample has 400,000 to 500,000 distinct CDR3 sequences; 20% to 25% are singletons. This rearrangement joins TRBV7-2 to TRBJ2-7, with 10 bases identical to TRBD1. The receptor was derived from an adult woman who had mild COVID-19 (a few samples of this study predate the infection). Cell type and time point are not known. The material sequenced was PBMCs or a T cell subset sorted from them (not recorded which). The CDR3 is CASSLGGTGDYEQYF. CDR3 DNA: TGTGCCAGCAGCTTAGGGGGGACAGGGGACTACGAGCAGTACTTC.